A single T cell receptor (beta chain) is shown here with its context. As yet, its antigen is unknown. This entry is derived from a study of cytomegalovirus exposure and HLA in healthy donors. Study results and caveats: As a later analysis showed, several of the most significant clusters appeared to be linked to common viral pathogens. Reports indicated that the classifier achieved high specificity and sensitivity in diagnosing cytomegalovirus status.

The primer mix had 60 Vbeta and 13 Jbeta primers. TCRdb keeps only in-frame clones here, not all; method: immunoSEQ multiplex PCR. The sample holds about 89,000 clones, under 85% seen once. V was shortened by 2 bases and J by 2 bases, with 18 bases between the two germline ends. The germline CDR1 and CDR2 sequences are SEHNR and FQNEAQ (reference sequence). CDR3 size: 17 residues. The sequence derives from a young man in good health and CMV-seronegative. The chain links TRBV7-9 to TRBJ1-2; a possible D gene is TRBD1 (6 bases). The sequencing input was PBMCs. The CDR3 protein is CASSLLTSWTENYGYTF. CDR3 coding DNA: TGTGCCAGCAGCTTACTTACCTCCTGGACAGAAAACTATGGCTACACCTTC.